The TCR beta chain under discussion was sequenced for a study of cytomegalovirus exposure and HLA in healthy donors. Study-wide background: The same platform as the approximately 670 first-cohort repertoires was used for the 90 to 150 validation repertoires, a later analysis reported. Findings of the study overall: A subsequent analysis found that TCR clusters from the first cohort also tended to co-occur in the 90 to 150 validation repertoires, with about 94% of cluster scores above 0. The investigators catalogued 164 TCR beta chains as cytomegalovirus-associated.

Trimming cost V 2 bases and J 6 bases, with 14 bases left between them. Germline V gene lookup returns CDR1 SGHDT and CDR2 YYEEEE. The length of the CDR3 is 15 residues. Assay used: immunoSEQ multiplex PCR; TCRdb lists only in-frame clones, some missing. The sample contains 95,000 to 120,000 clones, 70% to 85% of which appear only once. Worth noting for this clone: Antigen unknown.

The rearrangement uses TRBV5-6 and TRBJ2-2, with D possibly matching TRBD2 (6 bases). The TCR sequence derives from a woman under 30 in good health and CMV-seronegative. The sample taken for sequencing was PBMCs. The CDR3 here is CASSLGLASPGELFF. CDR3 coding DNA: TGTGCCAGCAGCTTAGGCCTAGCGTCGCCCGGGGAGCTGTTTTTT.